This T cell receptor beta chain is from a study of blood T cell repertoires in COVID-19. Study-wide context: The analysed material was cDNA or gDNA that came from T cells, B-cell-depleted T cells, or PBMCs.

CDR3 length: 13 residues. CDR1 and CDR2 from the germline V gene are LNHNV and YYDKDF (reference sequence). Trimming removed 3 bases from V and 6 bases from J, with 11 bases in between. Some clones are missing from TCRdb's copy, which holds only in-frame ones; the method was immunoSEQ multiplex PCR. This table has about 210,000 clones, roughly 85% appearing once. The source of this sequence is a man over 45 with COVID-19, enrolled during active disease. The chain joins TRBV15 to TRBJ1-1; D possibly corresponds to TRBD1 (5 bases). Source material: peripheral blood. CDR3 protein: CATSSMGEAEAFF. The CDR3 region has the DNA TGTGCCACCAGCAGTATGGGGGAGGCTGAAGCTTTCTTT.